The rows below give T cell receptor beta chains drawn from one sample of a study of blood T cells in healthy people across ages. TCRdb independently ran MiXCR on the 5' RACE reads; one entry per CDR3 protein. The sample gives more than 550,000 distinct CDR3 sequences, about 20% of which show up once; about 20% is in the top ten. The sequenced sample consisted of blood. The receptors originated from an older man in good health. The CDR3 runs from the conserved cysteine through the conserved F or W. The D gene is left open where the match is weak. Only some rows state a clone size, as once, few, many or a class for expanded clones.

j_gene: TRBJ1-2; v_gene: TRBV7-9; abundance: .; d_gene: TRBD1; CDR3aa: CASSSGQAYGYTF; CDR3nt: TGTGCCAGCAGCTCGGGACAGGCATATGGCTACACCTTC
j_gene: TRBJ1-6; v_gene: TRBV2; abundance: .; d_gene: .; CDR3aa: CASRSGTANSPLHF; CDR3nt: TGTGCCAGCAGATCTGGGACGGCCAATTCACCCCTCCACTTT
j_gene: TRBJ1-1; v_gene: TRBV12-3/TRBV12-4; abundance: many; d_gene: .; CDR3aa: CASSLFFLNYNMNTEAFF; CDR3nt: TGTGCCAGCAGTTTGTTTTTTTTGAATTATAACATGAACACTGAAGCTTTCTTT
j_gene: TRBJ2-7; v_gene: TRBV19; abundance: few; d_gene: .; CDR3aa: CASKRHAEDEQYF; CDR3nt: TGTGCCAGTAAGCGACATGCCGAGGACGAGCAGTACTTC
j_gene: TRBJ2-3; v_gene: TRBV5-1; abundance: many; d_gene: TRBD2; CDR3aa: CASNLAGATDTQYF; CDR3nt: TGCGCCAGCAACCTAGCGGGGGCCACAGATACGCAGTATTTT
j_gene: TRBJ1-4; v_gene: TRBV20-1; abundance: .; d_gene: .; CDR3aa: CSARDRRGDGANEKLFF; CDR3nt: TGCAGTGCTAGAGATCGGCGAGGAGACGGAGCTAATGAAAAACTGTTTTTT
j_gene: TRBJ1-1; v_gene: TRBV20-1; abundance: few; d_gene: .; CDR3aa: CSGDRGAMNTEAFF; CDR3nt: TGCAGTGGGGATCGGGGAGCTATGAACACTGAAGCTTTCTTT
j_gene: TRBJ2-1; v_gene: TRBV7-2; abundance: .; d_gene: .; CDR3aa: CASSFGLDHLHEQFF; CDR3nt: TGTGCCAGCAGCTTTGGACTTGACCACCTCCATGAGCAGTTCTTC
j_gene: TRBJ2-5; v_gene: TRBV25-1; abundance: few; d_gene: .; CDR3aa: CASSDSEGTQYF; CDR3nt: TGTGCCAGCAGTGATAGCGAAGGGACCCAGTACTTC
j_gene: TRBJ1-1; v_gene: TRBV3-1; abundance: .; d_gene: .; CDR3aa: CASSQAEGEAFF; CDR3nt: TGTGCCAGCAGCCAAGCTGAGGGAGAAGCTTTCTTT
j_gene: TRBJ2-7; v_gene: TRBV6-1; abundance: few; d_gene: .; CDR3aa: CAGGQTYEQYF; CDR3nt: TGTGCCGGGGGCCAGACCTACGAGCAGTACTTC
j_gene: TRBJ1-5; v_gene: TRBV20-1; abundance: many; d_gene: .; CDR3aa: CSARSTGSNQPQHF; CDR3nt: TGCAGTGCTAGGTCTACAGGGTCCAATCAGCCCCAGCATTTT
j_gene: TRBJ1-5; v_gene: TRBV28; abundance: few; d_gene: TRBD1; CDR3aa: CASSRPTGRNQPQHF; CDR3nt: TGTGCCAGCAGCCGCCCGACAGGGAGAAATCAGCCCCAGCATTTT
j_gene: TRBJ2-1; v_gene: TRBV7-2; abundance: many; d_gene: TRBD2; CDR3aa: CASSSAGTTYNEQFF; CDR3nt: TGTGCCAGCAGCTCAGCCGGGACTACGTACAATGAGCAGTTCTTC
j_gene: TRBJ1-2; v_gene: TRBV5-1; abundance: .; d_gene: .; CDR3aa: CASSLAGGRDANYGYTF; CDR3nt: TGCGCCAGCAGCTTGGCCGGGGGCAGGGACGCTAACTATGGCTACACCTTC
j_gene: TRBJ2-3; v_gene: TRBV3-1; abundance: .; d_gene: TRBD1; CDR3aa: CASSQVRTGGMFADTQYF; CDR3nt: TGTGCCAGCAGCCAAGTCCGGACAGGGGGCATGTTTGCAGATACGCAGTATTTT
j_gene: TRBJ2-5; v_gene: TRBV29-1; abundance: many; d_gene: .; CDR3aa: CSVKSETQYF; CDR3nt: TGCAGCGTTAAGTCGGAGACCCAGTACTTC
j_gene: TRBJ1-2; v_gene: TRBV12-3/TRBV12-4; abundance: .; d_gene: .; CDR3aa: CASSLDAKYGYTF; CDR3nt: TGTGCCAGCAGTTTAGACGCAAAATATGGCTACACCTTC
j_gene: TRBJ2-3; v_gene: TRBV10-3; abundance: .; d_gene: .; CDR3aa: CAIRGNRVNTDTQYF; CDR3nt: TGTGCCATCAGGGGGAACAGGGTTAACACGGATACGCAGTATTTT
j_gene: TRBJ1-1; v_gene: TRBV6-6; abundance: .; d_gene: .; CDR3aa: CVSSYEEGLMNTEAFF; CDR3nt: TGTGTCAGCAGTTACGAGGAGGGATTAATGAACACTGAAGCTTTCTTT
j_gene: TRBJ2-5; v_gene: TRBV20-1; abundance: few; d_gene: TRBD2; CDR3aa: CSAGTSARVQETQYF; CDR3nt: TGCAGTGCTGGGACTAGCGCGCGGGTCCAAGAGACCCAGTACTTC